This T cell receptor beta chain was profiled in a study of CD8+CD57+ T cells in acquired aplastic anemia. Study conclusions and caveats: Patients did not significantly differ from controls in CD8+ Simpson's diversity.

CDR3 and TCR beta VDJ profiling relied on genomic DNA as the template. From the reads, TCRdb called clonotypes with MiXCR, one entry per CDR3 protein. The sample shows about 160,000 distinct CDR3 sequences, approximately 43% of them seen only once. This clonotype was seen ten or more times. As yet, its antigen is unknown. Trimming removed 5 bases at V and 2 bases at J, with 10 bases between. The CDR3 sequence is 13 residues long. The rearrangement uses TRBV12-3 or TRBV12-4 and TRBJ2-7; perhaps TRBD2 as D (5 bases). Material: sorted CD4+, CD8+, or CD8+CD57+ T cells (not recorded which) from PBMCs. The sequence derives from a human donor in good health. This CDR3 is CASSRGSTYEQYF. CDR3 coding DNA: TGTGCCAGCAGTCGAGGGAGCACCTACGAGCAGTACTTC.